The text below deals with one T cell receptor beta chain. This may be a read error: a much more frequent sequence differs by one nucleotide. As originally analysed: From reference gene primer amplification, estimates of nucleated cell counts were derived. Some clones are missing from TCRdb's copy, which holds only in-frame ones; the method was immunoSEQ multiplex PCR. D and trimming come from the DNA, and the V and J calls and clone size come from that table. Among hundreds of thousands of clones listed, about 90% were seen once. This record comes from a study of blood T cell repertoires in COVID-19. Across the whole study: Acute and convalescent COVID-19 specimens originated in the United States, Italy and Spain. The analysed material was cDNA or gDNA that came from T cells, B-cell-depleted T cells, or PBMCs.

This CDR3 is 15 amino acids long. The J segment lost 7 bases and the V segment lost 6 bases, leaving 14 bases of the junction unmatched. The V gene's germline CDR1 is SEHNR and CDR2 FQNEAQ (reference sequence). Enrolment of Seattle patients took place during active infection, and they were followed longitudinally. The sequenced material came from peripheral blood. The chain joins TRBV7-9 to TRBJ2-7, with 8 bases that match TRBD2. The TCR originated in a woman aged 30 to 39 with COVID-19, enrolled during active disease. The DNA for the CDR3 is TGTGCCAGCAGTCTAACTCGCGGGGGGCGTGGGGAGCAGTACTTC. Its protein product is CASSLTRGGRGEQYF.